Below, 15 T cell receptor beta chains from the same sample are listed, as sequenced in a study of blood T cell repertoires in COVID-19. Data came from immunoSEQ multiplex PCR; TCRdb stores just in-frame clones and leaves some out. The sample holds 210,000 or so clones; under 90% are singletons and the top ten take 3.5% to 5%. Sequencing was done on a sample of peripheral blood. The origin of the receptors is a man aged 45 to 65 with acute or convalescent COVID-19.

This CDR3 reads CASSLVMGIRGYGYTF. CDR3 nucleotide sequence: TGTGCCAGCAGCCTGGTTATGGGTATTAGGGGCTATGGCTACACCTTC. The V and J genes are TRBV5-5 and TRBJ1-2; tentative D call: TRBD1 (5 bases). The germline V gene encodes CDR1 SGHKS and CDR2 YYEKEE (reference sequence). Trimming cost V 4 bases and J 4 bases, with 20 bases left between them. The CDR3 contains 16 residues. The full variable domain, completed using reference TRBV5-5 and TRBJ1-2, is DAGVTQSPTHLIKTRGQQVTLRCSPISGHKSVSWYQQVLGQGPQFIFQYYEKEERGRGNFPDRFSARQFPNYSSELNVNALLLGDSALYLCASSLVMGIRGYGYTFGSGTRLTVV.

The chain combines TRBV5-1 with TRBJ2-3; D is unclear. The CDR3 contains 14 residues. Per germline, CDR1 SGHRS and CDR2 YFSETQ. Trimming took 2 bases from V and 6 from J, leaving 13 bases between them. The CDR3 bases are TGCGCCAGCAGCTTCGAGAAAGAGATTGATACGCAGTATTTT. Translated: CASSFEKEIDTQYF.

V and J are TRBV10-3 and TRBJ2-1; tentative D call: TRBD2 (6 bases). The germline V gene encodes CDR1 ENHRY and CDR2 SYGVKD. Trimming left V 6 bases short and J 5 bases short, with 14 bases between. CDR3 length: 14 amino acids. In nucleotides, the CDR3 is TGTGCCATCAGGACCCTGGCGGGGAACAATGAGCAGTTCTTC. This sequence encodes CAIRTLAGNNEQFF.

This clone is a singleton in its sample. The CDR3 loop reads CASSQVGTLNTEAFF. In DNA, the CDR3 is TGCGCCAGCAGCCAAGTAGGGACACTGAACACTGAAGCTTTCTTT. The chain joins TRBV4-1 to TRBJ1-1, with a weak D call TRBD1 (6 bases). The CDR3 is 15 amino acids. In germline, CDR1 is MGHRA, CDR2 YSYEKL. Trimming removed 1 base at V and 0 bases at J, with 9 bases between.

CDR3 sequence (DNA): TGCAGTGCTAGTGTCGCAGGGGCCTATGGCTACACCTTC. Amino acid sequence: CSASVAGAYGYTF. This sequence joins TRBV20-1 and TRBJ1-2; maybe TRBD1 (6 bases). CDR3 size: 13 residues. The germline V gene has CDR1 DFQATT and CDR2 SNEGSKA (reference sequence). V was cut by 3 bases and J by 4 bases, with 12 bases left in between.

The rearrangement joins TRBV30 to TRBJ2-7; possibly TRBD2 for D (6 bases). Germline CDR1 GTSNPN, CDR2 SVGIG (reference sequence). This CDR3 region has 11 residues. Trimming cost V 3 bases and J 6 bases, with 9 bases left between them. The CDR3 nucleotides read TGTGCCTGGAGCCTCGGGGGCGAGCAGTACTTC. Translating it yields CAWSLGGEQYF.

The chain links TRBV6-5 to TRBJ2-1, with D possibly matching TRBD2 (6 bases). The CDR3 is 15 residues long. Per the germline V gene, CDR1 is MNHEY and CDR2 is SVGAGI. Between the trimmed V and J ends, which lost 5 bases and 5 bases, there was a span of 16 bases. Here the CDR3 DNA reads TGTGCCAGCAGTCCCGGAGGGCCCGCGAACAATGAGCAGTTCTTC. Protein: CASSPGGPANNEQFF.

The chain's CDR3 is CASSLAVWGVDQPQHF. The CDR3 region has the DNA TGTGCCAGCAGCTTAGCTGTCTGGGGGGTGGATCAGCCCCAGCATTTT. J is TRBJ1-5 and V is TRBV7-2, with D perhaps matching TRBD1 (5 bases). This CDR3 is built from 16 residues. Germline CDR1 reads SGHTA; CDR2 reads FQGNSA. V was cut by 0 bases and J by 5 bases, with 14 bases left in between.

The gene calls are TRBV11-3 and TRBJ2-5; the D gene is possibly TRBD2 (6 bases). Trimming took 5 bases from V and 1 from J, leaving 8 bases between them. The CDR3 contains 13 residues. CDR1 SGHNT and CDR2 YENEEA come from the germline V gene. CDR3 in DNA: TGTGCCAGCAGCCGGGACTCCCAAGAGACCCAGTACTTC. Protein sequence: CASSRDSQETQYF.

V gene TRBV18 combines with J gene TRBJ2-2; D not certain. V shed 3 bases and J shed 5 bases, with 10 bases lying between them. Germline V gene sequence: CDR1 KGHSH, CDR2 LQKENI. There are 14 residues in the CDR3. CDR3 bases: TGTGCCAGCTCACCGAGTTTAGAAACCGGGGAGCTGTTTTTT. Translated, it gives CASSPSLETGELFF.

This clone was counted a single time. This chain joins TRBV9 and TRBJ2-3; 13 bases agree with TRBD2. The CDR3 sequence is 19 residues long. Per the germline V gene, CDR1 is SGDLS and CDR2 is YYNGEE. The trim removed 0 bases at V and 1 base at J, leaving 8 bases unmatched. The DNA of the CDR3 is TGTGCCAGCAGCGTAGCTTGGACTAGCGGGGGAGCTGGCACAGATACGCAGTATTTT. Translation: CASSVAWTSGGAGTDTQYF. Filled out from reference TRBV9 and TRBJ2-3, the complete variable domain reads DSGVTQTPKHLITATGQRVTLRCSPRSGDLSVYWYQQSLDQGLQFLIQYYNGEERAKGNILERFSAQQFPDLHSELNLSSLELGDSALYFCASSVAWTSGGAGTDTQYFGPGTRLTVL.

The chain combines TRBV5-6 with TRBJ1-1; the match to TRBD1 covers 7 bases. The CDR3 is 14 amino acids. Per germline, CDR1 SGHDT and CDR2 YYEEEE. V lost 2 bases, J lost 4 bases, and 5 bases stayed unmatched. The CDR3 region has the DNA TGTGCCAGCAGCTTTGCGACAGGGAGCACTGAAGCTTTCTTT. It specifies CASSFATGSTEAFF. Using reference TRBV5-6 and TRBJ1-1 for the parts outside the CDR3, the full variable domain is DAGVTQSPTHLIKTRGQQVTLRCSPKSGHDTVSWYQQALGQGPQFIFQYYEEEERQRGNFPDRFSGHQFPNYSSELNVNALLLGDSALYLCASSFATGSTEAFFGQGTRLTVV.

The CDR3 nucleotides are TGTGCCAGCAGCCCTTTCGGGAACACAGATACGCAGTATTTT. Its protein is CASSPFGNTDTQYF. This chain links TRBV11-2 with TRBJ2-3; D perhaps matches TRBD2 (5 bases). CDR3 length equals 14 residues. The germline CDR1 and CDR2 sequences are SGHAT and FQNNGV. The ends were cut back, 5 bases at V and 2 bases at J, with 11 bases in the middle.

This sequence joins TRBV9 and TRBJ2-1; 10 positions match TRBD1. The CDR3 consists of 15 residues. V was pared by 0 bases and J by 5 bases, with 2 bases of the junction left unmatched. The germline V gene encodes CDR1 SGDLS and CDR2 YYNGEE. CDR3 coding DNA: TGTGCCAGCAGCGTAGGTGGGACAGGGGACAATGAGCAGTTCTTC. This gives the protein CASSVGGTGDNEQFF.

The chain employs TRBV3-1 (or the pseudogene TRBV3-2) and TRBJ1-1, with 7 bases that match TRBD1. V was clipped by 1 base and J by 4 bases; unmatched bases: 6. CDR1 LGHDT and CDR2 YNNKEL come from the germline V gene (reference sequence). The length of the CDR3 is 15 residues. CDR3 sequence (DNA): TGTGCCAGCAGCCAAGCGGCAGGGGGTCCCACTGAAGCTTTCTTT. It is translated as CASSQAAGGPTEAFF.